These T cell receptor beta chains were read from a single sample in a study of CD8+ T cells in alopecia areata. TCRdb's copy holds only in-frame clones and misses some; the assay was immunoSEQ multiplex PCR. The sample yields fewer than 250,000 clones, around three fifths seen once. The sequencing used CD4+ T cells sorted from blood, collected at week 0. These receptor sequences come from a human donor with alopecia areata. The CDR3 runs from the conserved cysteine through the conserved F or W. D genes are given only for firm matches. Size is omitted from some rows. Given values are once, few, many or a class for expanded clones.

D gene,clone size,J gene,V gene,CDR3 protein,CDR3 DNA
NA,NA,TRBJ2-6,TRBV2,CASSAIGQRPVLTF,TGTGCCAGCAGCGCAATTGGACAGCGACCAGTCCTGACTTTC
NA,few,TRBJ2-5,TRBV7-3,CASSPSMRAGLETQYF,TGTGCCAGCAGCCCGAGCATGCGGGCAGGGTTAGAGACCCAGTACTTC
TRBD1,NA,TRBJ1-5,TRBV4-1,CASSPQGWGQPQHF,TGCGCCAGCAGCCCACAGGGGTGGGGGCAGCCCCAGCATTTT
TRBD2,NA,TRBJ2-1,TRBV7-8,CASSLKREGPRGEQFF,TGTGCCAGCAGCTTAAAGCGGGAGGGCCCTCGCGGTGAGCAGTTCTTC
NA,NA,TRBJ1-1,TRBV20-1,CSVQGGTEAFF,TGCAGTGTGCAGGGCGGCACTGAAGCTTTCTTT
NA,NA,TRBJ2-3,TRBV6-5,CASSRELSDTQYF,TGTGCCAGCAGCCGGGAACTAAGTGATACGCAGTATTTT
TRBD2,few,TRBJ2-5,TRBV27,CASSAILAGGRQETQYF,TGTGCCAGCAGTGCAATACTAGCGGGAGGGAGGCAAGAGACCCAGTACTTC
TRBD1,NA,TRBJ2-7,TRBV2,CASRRGQGMHEQYF,TGTGCCAGCAGACGGGGACAGGGGATGCACGAGCAGTACTTC
TRBD1,NA,TRBJ2-4,TRBV28,CASSLLGQGKNIQYF,TGTGCCAGCAGTTTACTAGGACAGGGAAAAAACATTCAGTACTTC
TRBD1,NA,TRBJ1-1,TRBV7-9,CASSITDRGMNTEAFF,TGTGCCAGCAGCATAACGGACAGGGGCATGAACACTGAAGCTTTCTTT
NA,NA,TRBJ2-5,TRBV29-1,CSVRARFRETQYF,TGCAGCGTACGGGCTAGATTTCGAGAGACCCAGTACTTC
NA,NA,TRBJ2-1,TRBV9,CASSVEGGPRNEQFF,TGTGCCAGCAGCGTAGAGGGGGGGCCACGGAATGAGCAGTTCTTC
NA,NA,TRBJ2-7,TRBV9,CASSVGPSLRDYEQYF,TGTGCCAGCAGCGTTGGGCCAAGTTTGAGGGACTACGAGCAGTACTTC
NA,NA,TRBJ2-7,TRBV5-1,CASSDSALEQYF,TGCGCCAGCAGCGACTCCGCCTTGGAGCAGTACTTC
NA,NA,TRBJ2-1,TRBV4-1,CASSQERNEQFF,TGCGCCAGCAGCCAAGAGCGGAATGAGCAGTTCTTC
NA,NA,TRBJ2-7,TRBV7-8,CASSLAPRDRSEQYF,TGTGCCAGCAGCTTAGCTCCCCGGGATCGTAGCGAGCAGTACTTC
NA,few,TRBJ2-7,TRBV29-1,CSYRTTERSYEQYF,TGCAGCTACCGAACCACAGAACGTTCCTACGAGCAGTACTTC
NA,NA,TRBJ2-7,TRBV18,CASSPTEGLVNEQYF,TGTGCCAGCTCACCTACAGAGGGGTTGGTCAACGAGCAGTACTTC
TRBD2,NA,TRBJ2-3,TRBV30,CAWSRLAGGSDTQYF,TGTGCCTGGAGCCGACTAGCGGGGGGTTCGGATACGCAGTATTTT